The T cell receptor (beta chain) described here comes from a study of OX40 agonist ivuxolimab in advanced cancers. Study-wide context: Ivuxolimab, which targeted the costimulatory receptor OX40 (CD134), was an agonistic, fully human IgG2 monoclonal antibody. Intravenous ivuxolimab was administered to patients every 2 weeks at six dose levels: 0.01, 0.1, 0.3, 1.5, 3 and 10 mg/kg. Among the approximately 50 dose-escalation patients, around 20 had hepatocellular carcinoma, roughly 15 melanoma, 9 renal cell carcinoma and 9 head and neck cancer. In the dose-escalation cohort, roughly 80% of patients were male, and the mean age was approximately 60 years, with a range of roughly 20 to 80. Patients were allowed to have had prior anti-PD-1, anti-PD-L1 or anti-CTLA-4 therapy, and 40% of the dose-escalation patients had previously received checkpoint inhibitors. Partial responses occurred in three dose-escalation patients: two with cutaneous melanoma and one with hepatocellular carcinoma. The point of sequencing TCRbeta in the periphery was to test whether ivuxolimab changed TCR sequence diversity and drove clonal T-cell expansion. The paper reports the monotherapy dose-escalation portion (N ≈ 52 patients) of the phase I ivuxolimab trial.

Broad study findings and their caveats: Low levels of normalized T-cell clonal expansion were also seen in some patients who did not respond. At doses from 0.1 to 3.0 mg/kg, clonal expansion was seen in both CD4+ and CD8+ blood T cells between baseline and week 6. After ivuxolimab, expanded clones were on average more numerous among CD8+ T cells than among CD4+ T cells. In partial responders in the 0.1-3.0 mg/kg groups, normalized peripheral clonal expansion was found to be among the lowest, especially among CD8+ T cells. Which antigens the clonally expanded peripheral T cells were specific for was not determined.

Patients with autoimmune disease history or receiving systemic immunosuppression were excluded from the trial. Peripheral blood for TCR sequencing was collected from all dose cohorts at baseline, on cycle 4 day 1, and on cycle 7 day 1. Samples came from an open-label, multicenter, first-in-human phase I dose-escalation trial of ivuxolimab. Adults with locally advanced or metastatic melanoma, renal cell carcinoma, hepatocellular carcinoma or head and neck squamous cell carcinoma were enrolled in the trial. Before TCR sequencing, CD4+ T cells and CD8+ T cells were sorted from peripheral blood as separate populations. Worth noting for this clone: This receptor's antigen is unknown. Per-base qualities were not stored, and no clone one base away is much larger.

Genomic DNA was isolated from the sorted cells so that the TCRbeta CDR3 region could be sequenced. The immunoSEQ Assay was used to sequence the TCRbeta CDR3 regions. TCRdb obtained this table from immuneACCESS and retained in-frame rearrangements with V and J assigned. These tables miss some clones; where compared with another copy, unresolved V genes account for less than half of the shortfall, and the remainder is unexplained. The sample profile shows about 48,000 clones; roughly 91% of them were found once. Roughly 31% of the sample goes to the ten largest clones. The CDR3 starts with the cysteine, ends with the phenylalanine, and has 13 residues. Only the CDR3 portion is preserved as DNA: 39 bases, with reading frame beginning at the first base. At the junction V is shortened by 0 bases and J by 8 bases, with 8 bases in between. Sequences MNHEY (CDR1) and SVGAGI (CDR2) are obtained from the germline V gene.

The rearrangement combines TRBV6-5 with TRBJ2-1; a confident D gene designation cannot be given. The clonotype originates from an adult with an advanced solid tumor such as melanoma, head and neck, liver or kidney cancer. The sequencing used CD4+ or CD8+ T cells sorted from blood, collected in a trial of the OX40 agonist ivuxolimab. DNA sequence: TGTGCCAGCAGTTACTCTAGATCCGATGAGCAGTTCTTC. Its product reads: CASSYSRSDEQFF.